The rows below give T cell receptor beta chains drawn from one sample of a study of blood T cell repertoires in COVID-19. Clones were read by immunoSEQ multiplex PCR, and TCRdb kept only the in-frame ones, dropping some. Seen here are some 69,000 clones, over 80% observed once, and the top ten hold approximately 2.5%. The source material was peripheral blood. Source of these receptors: a man of 80 years or more with active or convalescent COVID-19. The CDR3 runs from the conserved cysteine through the conserved F or W. The D gene is left open where the match is weak. Clone size is given for some rows only: seen once, a few or many times, or a class if the clone is expanded.

v_gene	abundance	j_gene	d_gene	CDR3aa	CDR3nt
TRBV7-2	.	TRBJ2-3	TRBD2	CASSPRQRGVPGDTQYF	TGTGCCAGCAGCCCCCGCCAGCGGGGGGTCCCAGGAGATACGCAGTATTTT
TRBV6-6	.	TRBJ2-7	TRBD1	CASTIDRGHEQYF	TGTGCCAGCACCATTGACAGGGGCCACGAGCAGTACTTC
TRBV6-6	.	TRBJ2-7	.	CASSYSSTEQYF	TGTGCCAGCAGTTACTCGAGCACCGAGCAGTACTTC
TRBV11-2	once	TRBJ2-1	.	CASSLAPYNEQFF	TGTGCCAGCAGCTTAGCCCCGTACAATGAGCAGTTCTTC
TRBV5-1	.	TRBJ1-3	.	CASTPGGPRNTIYF	TGCGCCAGCACTCCCGGGGGGCCGCGAAACACCATATATTTT
TRBV4-1	.	TRBJ2-5	TRBD1	CASSQANPGRTGTETQYF	TGCGCCAGCAGCCAAGCGAACCCGGGCCGGACAGGGACAGAGACCCAGTACTTC
TRBV6-1	.	TRBJ1-2	.	CASSEVAVYGYTF	TGTGCCAGCAGTGAAGTGGCAGTCTATGGCTACACCTTC
TRBV5-1	.	TRBJ1-4	.	CASKRSTGGDEKLFF	TGCGCCAGCAAAAGGTCGACGGGGGGCGATGAAAAACTGTTTTTT
TRBV29-1	.	TRBJ1-5	.	CSVQDTGNQPQHF	TGCAGCGTTCAAGACACGGGCAATCAGCCCCAGCATTTT
TRBV11-3	once	TRBJ2-2	.	CASSLVVGAPTGELFF	TGTGCCAGCAGCTTAGTGGTGGGAGCGCCCACCGGGGAGCTGTTTTTT
TRBV5-1	.	TRBJ2-1	TRBD2	CASNKIAGDSNEQFF	TGCGCCAGCAATAAAATAGCGGGAGATAGCAATGAGCAGTTCTTC
TRBV29-1	once	TRBJ2-7	TRBD1	CSVGQGGYEQYF	TGCAGCGTTGGACAGGGGGGATACGAGCAGTACTTC
TRBV9	.	TRBJ2-3	.	CAGARGGTDTQYF	TGTGCCGGGGCCCGAGGCGGAACAGATACGCAGTATTTT
TRBV10-2	.	TRBJ2-7	TRBD2	CASMLSGSAEQYF	TGCGCCAGCATGCTTAGCGGGAGTGCCGAGCAGTACTTC
TRBV28	.	TRBJ2-7	.	CASTPEGQGLVEQYF	TGTGCCAGCACCCCGGAAGGGCAGGGGCTGGTCGAGCAGTACTTC
TRBV5-1	.	TRBJ1-3	.	CASSLEGPGNTIYF	TGCGCCAGCAGCTTAGAGGGCCCTGGAAACACCATATATTTT
TRBV6-5	once	TRBJ1-5	.	CASSAGAGGNQPQHF	TGTGCCAGCTCGGCGGGGGCAGGGGGCAATCAGCCCCAGCATTTT
TRBV7-9	.	TRBJ1-6	TRBD1	CASGGTGLDSPLHF	TGTGCCAGCGGAGGGACAGGGTTGGATTCACCCCTCCACTTT
TRBV5-1	.	TRBJ2-7	TRBD1	CASSLQGALRDEQYF	TGCGCCAGCAGCTTGCAGGGGGCGCTTCGGGACGAGCAGTACTTC
TRBV5-1	.	TRBJ1-1	TRBD1	CASSLTTGTFRAEAFF	TGCGCCAGCAGCCTTACGACAGGGACATTCAGAGCTGAAGCTTTCTTT
TRBV5-1	.	TRBJ2-7	TRBD2	CASSLGSGIYEQYF	TGCGCCAGCAGCTTGGGAAGCGGGATCTACGAGCAGTACTTC
TRBV7-9	.	TRBJ1-2	TRBD1	CASSLEIGTGLYGYTF	TGTGCCAGCAGCTTAGAAATCGGGACAGGCCTCTATGGCTACACCTTC
TRBV5-1	.	TRBJ2-5	.	CASSLVTGTSSETQYF	TGCGCCAGCAGCTTGGTTACAGGAACATCAAGCGAGACCCAGTACTTC
TRBV7-2	.	TRBJ2-7	TRBD2	CASSLSRATSGTNYEQYF	TGTGCCAGCAGCTTATCCCGTGCGACTAGCGGGACCAACTACGAGCAGTACTTC
TRBV6-5	.	TRBJ1-1	TRBD1	CASSTGGMNTEAFF	TGTGCCAGCAGCACAGGGGGCATGAACACTGAAGCTTTCTTT
TRBV29-1	.	TRBJ1-2	TRBD1	CSVAKGTGGGYGYTF	TGCAGCGTCGCCAAAGGGACAGGGGGCGGGTATGGCTACACCTTC
TRBV6-1	once	TRBJ1-5	.	CASLQERNQPQHF	TGTGCCAGCCTCCAGGAGCGGAATCAGCCCCAGCATTTT
TRBV7-9	.	TRBJ1-6	.	CASTDLTDGFYNSPLHF	TGTGCCAGCACCGATCTAACCGACGGGTTCTATAATTCACCCCTCCACTTT
TRBV19	.	TRBJ2-3	TRBD1	CASSPGQADTDTQYF	TGTGCCAGTAGCCCGGGACAGGCGGACACAGATACGCAGTATTTT
TRBV2	.	TRBJ1-3	.	CASSEAPNRAGNTIYF	TGTGCCAGCAGTGAAGCCCCGAACAGGGCTGGAAACACCATATATTTT
TRBV5-4	.	TRBJ1-2	.	CASSLRQGSVYGYTF	TGTGCCAGCAGCTTGAGGCAGGGGTCTGTCTATGGCTACACCTTC
TRBV6-2/TRBV6-3	.	TRBJ2-1	TRBD2	CASSYLTSGYFF	TGTGCCAGCAGTTACTTGACTAGCGGGTATTTCTTC
TRBV2	.	TRBJ1-6	TRBD1	CASSSPTGGNSPLHF	TGTGCCAGCAGCAGTCCGACAGGGGGTAATTCACCCCTCCACTTT
TRBV7-2	once	TRBJ2-7	.	CASSRGPGGEQYF	TGTGCCAGCAGCCGCGGGCCCGGCGGCGAGCAGTACTTC
TRBV12-3/TRBV12-4	.	TRBJ1-1	.	CASSYSTEAFF	TGTGCCAGCAGTTACAGCACTGAAGCTTTCTTT
TRBV6-6	.	TRBJ2-3	TRBD1	CASSKGQGDTDTQYF	TGTGCCAGCAGTAAAGGACAGGGGGATACAGATACGCAGTATTTT
TRBV3-1/TRBV3-2	once	TRBJ1-2	.	CASSRSMSYTF	TGTGCCAGCAGCCGTAGTATGAGCTACACCTTC
TRBV7-2	.	TRBJ1-4	.	CASSPPGREKLFF	TGTGCCAGCAGCCCCCCAGGGCGGGAAAAACTGTTTTTT
TRBV30	.	TRBJ1-5	.	CAWSVRGGNQPQHF	TGTGCCTGGAGTGTACGGGGGGGCAATCAGCCCCAGCATTTT
TRBV7-2	.	TRBJ1-1	TRBD1	CASSLSGQGGQNTEAFF	TGTGCCAGCAGCCTTTCCGGACAGGGAGGTCAGAACACTGAAGCTTTCTTT
TRBV6-5	.	TRBJ2-1	.	CASRRQGPYNEQFF	TGTGCCAGCAGGCGGCAGGGGCCCTACAATGAGCAGTTCTTC
TRBV7-2	once	TRBJ1-2	TRBD1	CASSSGGWGYTF	TGTGCCAGCAGCTCAGGGGGCTGGGGCTACACCTTC
TRBV7-9	.	TRBJ1-3	.	CASSRGWDTDLSGNTIYF	TGTGCCAGCAGCCGGGGTTGGGACACCGACCTCTCTGGAAACACCATATATTTT
TRBV6-5	few	TRBJ2-5	TRBD2	CASSYTASGGWETQYF	TGTGCCAGCAGTTACACCGCTAGCGGGGGGTGGGAGACCCAGTACTTC
TRBV15	few	TRBJ1-5	.	CATSNLDQPQHF	TGTGCCACCAGCAACTTGGATCAGCCCCAGCATTTT
TRBV5-4	.	TRBJ2-2	TRBD2	CASSRSGRRAGELFF	TGTGCCAGCAGCCGTAGCGGGAGAAGGGCCGGGGAGCTGTTTTTT